Following are 10 T cell receptor beta chains from one sample sequenced in a study of Graves' ophthalmopathy and Graves' hyperthyroidism. Amplification targeted the TCR beta CDR3 regions, with RNA transcripts as the source material. In the first round, RT-PCR was carried out with HTBI primers, and a multiplex PCR formed the second round. TCRdb passed the multiplex PCR reads through MiXCR, listing each CDR3 protein once. The table records about 740,000 distinct CDR3 sequences, roughly two fifths of them present only once. Sequencing used peripheral blood. All receptors come from an adult man with Graves' ophthalmopathy.

CDR3 sequence: CASSYTTGAETQYF. In DNA, the CDR3 is TGTGCCAGCAGTTACACCACAGGGGCAGAGACCCAGTACTTC. V and J are TRBV6-6 and TRBJ2-5; 7 bases agree with TRBD1. The length of the CDR3 is 14 residues. Germline CDR1 MNHNY, CDR2 SVGAGI (reference sequence). V lost 2 bases to trimming and J lost 4 bases; unmatched junction nucleotides: 4.

This clonotype was found many times. For the CDR3, the DNA is TGTGCCAGCAGTGAATCGGGCAGATGGGAAAAACTGTTTTTT. Amino acid sequence: CASSESGRWEKLFF. The chain combines TRBV25-1 with TRBJ1-4; D is undetermined. CDR1 and CDR2 (germline): MGHDK, SYGVNS. V lost 1 base and J lost 8, with 11 bases in between. The CDR3 covers 14 residues. Full variable domain (missing parts from reference TRBV25-1 and TRBJ1-4): EADIYQTPRYLVIGTGKKITLECSQTMGHDKMYWYQQDPGMELHLIHYSYGVNSTEKGDLSSESTVSRIRTEHFPLTLESARPSHTSQYLCASSESGRWEKLFFGSGTQLSVL.

This clonotype was seen at least ten times. The V call is TRBV15, the J call TRBJ1-1; the match to TRBD1 covers 7 bases. The CDR3 spans 14 residues. J lost 8 bases, V lost 3 bases, and 9 bases had no gene match. Germline V gives CDR1 LNHNV, CDR2 YYDKDF (reference sequence). As DNA, the CDR3 is TGTGCCACCAGCAGGACAGGGAGAGGAGACGAAGCTTTCTTT. Its protein product is CATSRTGRGDEAFF. Full variable domain (missing parts from reference TRBV15 and TRBJ1-1): DAMVIQNPRYQVTQFGKPVTLSCSQTLNHNVMYWYQQKSSQAPKLLFHYYDKDFNNEADTPDNFQSRRPNTSFCFLDIRSPGLGDTAMYLCATSRTGRGDEAFFGQGTRLTVV.

V is TRBV7-9 and J is TRBJ2-7; D remains unclear. CDR3 size: 15 residues. Germline V CDR1 and CDR2: SEHNR, FQNEAQ (reference sequence). Between the trimmed V and J ends, which lost 4 bases and 2 bases, there was a span of 15 bases. CDR3 region: CASSSLSRSPYEQYF. The CDR3 DNA reads as TGTGCCAGCAGCTCCCTTTCGCGTTCTCCCTACGAGCAGTACTTC. Combining the CDR3 with reference TRBV7-9 and TRBJ2-7 gives the whole variable domain DTGVSQNPRHKITKRGQNVTFRCDPISEHNRLYWYRQTLGQGPEFLTYFQNEAQLEKSRLLSDRFSAERPKGSFSTLEIQRTEQGDSAMYLCASSSLSRSPYEQYFGPGTRLTVT.

This clonotype was detected ten times or more. V usage is TRBV25-1 and J usage is TRBJ2-2, with 13 bases aligning to TRBD2. The CDR3 contains 20 residues. Trimming cost V 8 bases and J 5 bases; bases outside gene matches: 20. Germline lookup yields CDR1 MGHDK and CDR2 SYGVNS. The CDR3: CASQRGTSGISQPLTGELFF. The CDR3 region has the DNA TGTGCCAGCCAACGCGGGACTAGCGGGATCTCTCAGCCTCTTACCGGGGAGCTGTTTTTT. Supplemented by reference TRBV25-1 and TRBJ2-2, the full variable domain reads EADIYQTPRYLVIGTGKKITLECSQTMGHDKMYWYQQDPGMELHLIHYSYGVNSTEKGDLSSESTVSRIRTEHFPLTLESARPSHTSQYLCASQRGTSGISQPLTGELFFGEGSRLTVL.

About this clonotype: A read error may produce the germline difference seen at one junction end. V is TRBV6-5 and J is TRBJ1-2; possibly TRBD1 for D (6 bases). Germline V gene lookup returns CDR1 MNHEY and CDR2 SVGAGI. The CDR3 has 9 residues. CDR3 DNA sequence: TGTGCCAGCAGGGACAGCTACTCCTTC. Amino acid sequence: CASRDSYSF.

The V call is TRBV20-1, the J call TRBJ1-5; 7 bases fit TRBD1. The CDR3 length is 13 residues. Germline V gene lookup returns CDR1 DFQATT and CDR2 SNEGSKA (reference sequence). The junction had 13 bases not matched to a gene; V was cut back by 3 bases and J by 14 bases. The CDR3 DNA sequence: TGCAGTGCTAGGAGGGGGCGCACATCCTACGAGCATTTT. This gives the protein CSARRGRTSYEHF.

The sample holds a few counts of this clonotype. The CDR3 here is CASSQDPGRGYEQYF. The CDR3 bases are TGTGCCAGCAGCCAAGATCCCGGCAGGGGCTACGAGCAGTACTTC. V gene TRBV7-2 combines with J gene TRBJ2-7, with D possibly matching TRBD1 (6 bases). The CDR3 length is 15 residues. V shed 5 bases and J shed 3 bases, with 17 bases lying between them. Per the germline V gene, CDR1 is SGHTA and CDR2 is FQGNSA.

Regarding this clonotype: With a much larger clone just one base away, this may be a read error. J is TRBJ1-5 and V is TRBV2; weak D call: TRBD1 (6 bases). The CDR3 is made up of 14 amino acids. Trimming took 6 bases from V and 5 from J, leaving 14 bases between them. CDR1 and CDR2 from the germline V gene are SNHLY and FYNNEI. The CDR3, as DNA: TGTGCCAGCAGCGACTGGGGGCGCGATCAGCCCCAGCATTTT. Residues: CASSDWGRDQPQHF.

CDR3 amino acids: CASSLSTLRTMRETQYF. The CDR3 bases are TGTGCCAGCAGCCTTAGCACATTGCGGACTATGAGAGAGACCCAGTACTTC. The genes are TRBV3-1 and TRBJ2-5, with a tentative D call TRBD2 (6 bases). CDR1 LGHDT and CDR2 YNNKEL come from the germline V gene (reference sequence). The CDR3 is made up of 17 amino acids. V gave up 4 bases and J gave up 4 bases, with 22 bases separating them.